This TCR beta chain was documented in a study of blood T cell repertoires in COVID-19. Study-wide background: Donors in the United States, Italy and Spain gave samples during acute or convalescent COVID-19. Nucleic acid was either cDNA or gDNA, and it came from T cells, B-cell-depleted T cells, or PBMCs.

A word on this clone: Germline is not matched at one junction end, which may reflect a read error.

There are 15 residues in the CDR3. Germline CDR1 is LNHDA and CDR2 is SQIVND (reference sequence). Source study methods: Amplification of reference gene primers provided the estimated nucleated cell counts. The method was immunoSEQ multiplex PCR; TCRdb's version includes in-frame clones alone and lacks a portion of them. V and J calls and clone size are those listed in that table; D and trimming were worked out from the DNA. The sample shows 110,000 to 150,000 clones, around three quarters of them seen only once. Sequenced input: peripheral blood. The TCR originated in a man in his fifties or sixties with acute or convalescent COVID-19. The chain is built from TRBV19 and TRBJ2-1; weak D call: TRBD1 (5 bases). The CDR3 loop is CASSISGHPYNEQFF. CDR3 nucleotide sequence: TGTGCCAGTAGTATCTCCGGACACCCCTATAATGAGCAGTTCTTC.